The rows below give T cell receptor beta chains drawn from one sample of a study of blood T cell repertoires in COVID-19. Clones were read by immunoSEQ multiplex PCR, and TCRdb kept only the in-frame ones, dropping some. The sample yields over 150,000 clones, more than 65% seen once. Source material: peripheral blood. These receptors all come from a human donor in a cohort sampled during active COVID-19. Each CDR3 is given with its conserved first and last residue. Fields, in order: clone size, J gene, D gene, V gene, CDR3 DNA, CDR3 protein. D genes are given only for firm matches. Where a row states a size, it is once, few, many or the class of an expanded clone; other rows omit it.

size: NA
J: TRBJ2-6
D: NA
V: TRBV20-1
DNA: TGCAGTGCTAGTCCCAGCTCTGGGGCCAACGTCCTGACTTTC
CDR3: CSASPSSGANVLTF

size: NA
J: TRBJ1-1
D: NA
V: TRBV5-1
DNA: TGCGCCAGCAGGCGGTCGAACACTGAAGCTTTCTTT
CDR3: CASRRSNTEAFF

size: NA
J: TRBJ2-7
D: TRBD2
V: TRBV9
DNA: TGTGCCAGCAGCGTAGAAGTGCTAGCGGGGTCCTACGAGCAGTACTTC
CDR3: CASSVEVLAGSYEQYF

size: NA
J: TRBJ2-7
D: TRBD2
V: TRBV27
DNA: TGTGCCAGCAGTTCGTTCGGGGCAGGATCGGGGGGAGAGCAGTACTTC
CDR3: CASSSFGAGSGGEQYF

size: NA
J: TRBJ2-1
D: NA
V: TRBV27
DNA: TGTGCCAGCAGGCCGAGGGAGTCTCGCTCCTACAATGAGCAGTTCTTC
CDR3: CASRPRESRSYNEQFF

size: NA
J: TRBJ2-7
D: TRBD2
V: TRBV18
DNA: TGTGCCAGCTCACCCGGACCGACTAGCGGGATTTACGAGCAGTACTTC
CDR3: CASSPGPTSGIYEQYF

size: NA
J: TRBJ2-3
D: TRBD2
V: TRBV27
DNA: TGTGCCAGCAGTGGGACTAGCGGACCCACAGATACGCAGTATTTT
CDR3: CASSGTSGPTDTQYF

size: NA
J: TRBJ2-2
D: NA
V: TRBV29-1
DNA: TGCAGCGTAAAAGACAGGATTCACGACACCGGGGAGCTGTTTTTT
CDR3: CSVKDRIHDTGELFF

size: NA
J: TRBJ1-1
D: NA
V: TRBV5-1
DNA: TGCGCCAGCACCCGAGGTGGGGAGGAAGCTTTCTTT
CDR3: CASTRGGEEAFF

size: NA
J: TRBJ2-7
D: TRBD2
V: TRBV5-1
DNA: TGCGCCAGCAACTATGGGGGAGGGAGCTCCTACGAGCAGTACTTC
CDR3: CASNYGGGSSYEQYF

size: NA
J: TRBJ1-2
D: TRBD1
V: TRBV27
DNA: TGTGCCAGCAGCTCCCTACGACAGGGGGGAAACTATGGCTACACCTTC
CDR3: CASSSLRQGGNYGYTF

size: NA
J: TRBJ1-1
D: NA
V: TRBV5-6
DNA: TGTGCCAGCAGCTTGTTTACGGGAGGGGCCACTGAAGCTTTCTTT
CDR3: CASSLFTGGATEAFF

size: NA
J: TRBJ2-1
D: TRBD2
V: TRBV10-2
DNA: TGCGCCAGCAGTTATACTAGCGGATACAATGAGCAGTTCTTC
CDR3: CASSYTSGYNEQFF

size: NA
J: TRBJ2-1
D: NA
V: TRBV5-1
DNA: TGCGCCAGCAGCTTGGATGAGCGCGGCGAGCAGTTCTTC
CDR3: CASSLDERGEQFF

size: few
J: TRBJ1-2
D: TRBD1
V: TRBV28
DNA: TGTGCCAGCAGTTTCCCGACAGGGAGTGCTGGCTACACCTTC
CDR3: CASSFPTGSAGYTF

size: NA
J: TRBJ1-1
D: TRBD1
V: TRBV9
DNA: TGTGCCAGCGAAGCAGGGGGGACTAGTATAGCTTTCTTT
CDR3: CASEAGGTSIAFF

size: NA
J: TRBJ1-1
D: NA
V: TRBV4-2
DNA: TGTGCCAGCAGCCAAGGGGGGACTTTTGGGGCTTTCTTT
CDR3: CASSQGGTFGAFF

size: once
J: TRBJ2-2
D: TRBD2
V: TRBV2
DNA: TGTGCCAGCAGGGAGACTAGCGTACACACCGGGGAGCTGTTTTTT
CDR3: CASRETSVHTGELFF

size: NA
J: TRBJ2-3
D: TRBD1
V: TRBV6-6
DNA: TGTGCCAGCAGCCCCCTACAGGGGATCACAGATACGCAGTATTTT
CDR3: CASSPLQGITDTQYF

size: NA
J: TRBJ2-3
D: TRBD2
V: TRBV7-9
DNA: TGTGCCAGCAGCTTAGCGAGCGGCGCGGGAGTGGGCACAGATACGCAGTATTTT
CDR3: CASSLASGAGVGTDTQYF

size: NA
J: TRBJ2-2
D: NA
V: TRBV5-1
DNA: TGCGCCAGCAGCTTGGCAGGGCATGACACCGGGGAGCTGTTTTTT
CDR3: CASSLAGHDTGELFF

size: NA
J: TRBJ2-3
D: TRBD1
V: TRBV7-9
DNA: TGTGCCAGCAGCCCGCGGACAGGGAAGTTGACAGATACGCAGTATTTT
CDR3: CASSPRTGKLTDTQYF

size: NA
J: TRBJ2-1
D: NA
V: TRBV20-1
DNA: TGCAGTGCAGGACAGCCCAATGAGCAGTTCTTC
CDR3: CSAGQPNEQFF

size: NA
J: TRBJ2-1
D: TRBD2
V: TRBV3-1/TRBV3-2
DNA: TGTGCCAGCAGCCAAGATGCTAGCGGGAGGAGGTATGAGCAGTTCTTC
CDR3: CASSQDASGRRYEQFF

size: few
J: TRBJ2-1
D: TRBD2
V: TRBV6-5
DNA: TGTGCCAGCAGCACCGGGGCTAGCGGGAGGTTTGAGCAGTTCTTC
CDR3: CASSTGASGRFEQFF

size: NA
J: TRBJ2-7
D: NA
V: TRBV24-1
DNA: TGTGCCACCAGTGGGGCCGGGGAGGCCTCCTACGAGCAGTACTTC
CDR3: CATSGAGEASYEQYF

size: NA
J: TRBJ2-5
D: TRBD1
V: TRBV11-2
DNA: TGTGCCAGCAGCTTTGCGGGACAGGGATCGGGGACCCAGTACTTC
CDR3: CASSFAGQGSGTQYF

size: NA
J: TRBJ2-7
D: TRBD2
V: TRBV18
DNA: TGTGCCAGCTCATCCTACGGGGCTAGCGGGAGGGGAGAGCAGTACTTC
CDR3: CASSSYGASGRGEQYF

size: NA
J: TRBJ2-6
D: NA
V: TRBV27
DNA: TGTGCCAGCAGTTTATCAGGCGGGTACAACTCTGGGGCCAACGTCCTGACTTTC
CDR3: CASSLSGGYNSGANVLTF

size: NA
J: TRBJ2-3
D: TRBD1
V: TRBV6-5
DNA: TGTGCCAGCAGTTACTCGAACAGGGGAACAGATACGCAGTATTTT
CDR3: CASSYSNRGTDTQYF

size: few
J: TRBJ1-2
D: TRBD1
V: TRBV30
DNA: TGTGCCTGGAGACCGACAGGGCACGGCTACACCTTC
CDR3: CAWRPTGHGYTF

size: NA
J: TRBJ2-3
D: NA
V: TRBV5-1
DNA: TGCGCCAGCAGCGCCCAGGGGAGGGTTGATACGCAGTATTTT
CDR3: CASSAQGRVDTQYF

size: NA
J: TRBJ1-6
D: NA
V: TRBV9
DNA: TGTGCCAGCAGCGTAGCAGGGGATAATTCACCCCTCCACTTT
CDR3: CASSVAGDNSPLHF

size: NA
J: TRBJ2-2
D: NA
V: TRBV5-1
DNA: TGCGCCAGCAGCTTTCGCAGGACGAACACCGGGGAGCTGTTTTTT
CDR3: CASSFRRTNTGELFF

size: NA
J: TRBJ2-7
D: NA
V: TRBV10-1
DNA: TGCGCCAGCAGTGAGTCGACTGCAATCTACGAGCAGTACTTC
CDR3: CASSESTAIYEQYF

size: NA
J: TRBJ2-1
D: NA
V: TRBV4-1
DNA: TGCGCCAGCAGCGGGGGACAACTGAGCTCCTACAATGAGCAGTTCTTC
CDR3: CASSGGQLSSYNEQFF

size: NA
J: TRBJ2-5
D: NA
V: TRBV6-2/TRBV6-3
DNA: TGTGCCAGCAGTAGGGGCTTCGCGGGGGAGACCCAGTACTTC
CDR3: CASSRGFAGETQYF

size: NA
J: TRBJ2-5
D: NA
V: TRBV27
DNA: TGTGCCAGCAGGATGTGGGGGCGACGGACCCAAGAGACCCAGTACTTC
CDR3: CASRMWGRRTQETQYF

size: NA
J: TRBJ2-6
D: TRBD1
V: TRBV15
DNA: TGTGCCACCAGCAGAGATGGGACAGGGAGGGCTGGGGCCAACGTCCTGACTTTC
CDR3: CATSRDGTGRAGANVLTF

size: once
J: TRBJ2-7
D: TRBD1
V: TRBV4-1
DNA: TGCGCCAGCAGCCCGGGACAGGGATACCACGAGCAGTACTTC
CDR3: CASSPGQGYHEQYF

size: NA
J: TRBJ2-5
D: TRBD2
V: TRBV30
DNA: TGTGCCTGGAGGATCCGGGGACTAACAGAGACCCAGTACTTC
CDR3: CAWRIRGLTETQYF

size: NA
J: TRBJ1-5
D: TRBD1
V: TRBV19
DNA: TGTGCCAGTTTGCCTCGACAGGGTGGTCAGCCCCAGCATTTT
CDR3: CASLPRQGGQPQHF

size: NA
J: TRBJ2-3
D: NA
V: TRBV4-1
DNA: TGCGCCAGCAGCCAACAGCTGGGACTGACTACAGATACGCAGTATTTT
CDR3: CASSQQLGLTTDTQYF

size: NA
J: TRBJ1-5
D: NA
V: TRBV3-1/TRBV3-2
DNA: TGTGCCAGCAGCCAAGATCGGCGGCAGCCCCAGCATTTT
CDR3: CASSQDRRQPQHF

size: NA
J: TRBJ2-2
D: NA
V: TRBV5-1
DNA: TGCGCCAGCAGCTTGACAGGGTTCGCGAACACCGGGGAGCTGTTTTTT
CDR3: CASSLTGFANTGELFF

size: NA
J: TRBJ1-1
D: NA
V: TRBV12-3/TRBV12-4
DNA: TGTGCCAGCAGTTTCGGGGGGCCTGAAGCTTTCTTT
CDR3: CASSFGGPEAFF

size: NA
J: TRBJ1-4
D: NA
V: TRBV5-1
DNA: TGCGCCAGCAGCTTGTCCGGACAGAGTTATGAAAAACTGTTTTTT
CDR3: CASSLSGQSYEKLFF

size: NA
J: TRBJ2-1
D: NA
V: TRBV19
DNA: TGTGCCAGTAGTATAAGGCGCGGGGCGTCCTACAATGAGCAGTTCTTC
CDR3: CASSIRRGASYNEQFF

size: NA
J: TRBJ2-7
D: TRBD2
V: TRBV4-1
DNA: TGCGCCAGCAGCGAAGGACTAGCGGCCTCCTACGAGCAGTACTTC
CDR3: CASSEGLAASYEQYF

size: few
J: TRBJ1-4
D: NA
V: TRBV18
DNA: TGTGCCAGCTCACTAGACCCTCTCGGGAAGGAAAAACTGTTTTTT
CDR3: CASSLDPLGKEKLFF

size: NA
J: TRBJ1-6
D: TRBD1
V: TRBV7-2
DNA: TGTGCCAGCAGCCTACACAGCAGGGGGCTTGGTTCACCCCTCCACTTT
CDR3: CASSLHSRGLGSPLHF

size: NA
J: TRBJ2-1
D: NA
V: TRBV2
DNA: TGTGCCAGCACCTCCCTTCGGGGTAGGAATGAGCAGTTCTTC
CDR3: CASTSLRGRNEQFF

size: once
J: TRBJ1-1
D: NA
V: TRBV19
DNA: TGTGCCAGTAGTAAACTCTCGAACACTGAAGCTTTCTTT
CDR3: CASSKLSNTEAFF

size: NA
J: TRBJ2-4
D: NA
V: TRBV19
DNA: TGTGCCAGTAGGGGGCCGGCCAAAAACATTCAGTACTTC
CDR3: CASRGPAKNIQYF

size: many
J: TRBJ1-3
D: TRBD1
V: TRBV27
DNA: TGTGCCAGCAGAGGGGGCCGGAGCTCTGGAAACACCATATATTTT
CDR3: CASRGGRSSGNTIYF

size: NA
J: TRBJ2-7
D: NA
V: TRBV4-1
DNA: TGCGCCAGCAGCCAAGATCCCAGGTCCTACGAGCAGTACTTC
CDR3: CASSQDPRSYEQYF

size: NA
J: TRBJ2-1
D: TRBD2
V: TRBV15
DNA: TGTGCCACCAGCAGAGCCACGGGGAGGGCTGGACGTAATGAGCAGTTCTTC
CDR3: CATSRATGRAGRNEQFF

size: few
J: TRBJ1-2
D: NA
V: TRBV5-1
DNA: TGCGCCAGCAGCTTGGGGGGGCCAGGAACTTATGGCTACACCTTC
CDR3: CASSLGGPGTYGYTF